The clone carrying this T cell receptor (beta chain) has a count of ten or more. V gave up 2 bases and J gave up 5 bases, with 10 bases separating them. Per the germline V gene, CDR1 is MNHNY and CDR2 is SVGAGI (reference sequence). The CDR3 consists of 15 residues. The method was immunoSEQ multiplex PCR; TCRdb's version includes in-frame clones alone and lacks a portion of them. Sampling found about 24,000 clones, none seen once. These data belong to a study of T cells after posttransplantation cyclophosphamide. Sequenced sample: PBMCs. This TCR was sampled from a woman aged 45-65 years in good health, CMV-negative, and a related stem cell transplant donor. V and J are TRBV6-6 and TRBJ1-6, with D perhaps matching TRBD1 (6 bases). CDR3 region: CASSYGNRDNSPLHF. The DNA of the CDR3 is TGTGCCAGCAGTTACGGGAACAGGGATAATTCACCCCTCCACTTT.